The clone carrying this TCR beta chain was detected a few times. This sample stems from a study of blood T cells in healthy people across ages. Study as a whole: Template switching recovered approximately one barcoded beta molecule for every two T cells.

PCR was performed a second time for about 7 to 12 cycles using a sample-barcoded 5' primer and a J-beta primer mix. MiXCR, applied by TCRdb to the 5' RACE reads, yields one record per CDR3 protein. The table shows over 600,000 distinct CDR3 sequences, with roughly three fifths occurring only once. V shed 2 bases and J shed 4 bases, with 22 bases lying between them. The CDR3 runs to 18 residues. V gene TRBV6-7 combines with J gene TRBJ2-3; weak D call: TRBD1 (5 bases). TRBV6-7 is an ORF, and what it does is uncertain. This TCR was recovered from a middle-aged man in good health. The specimen sequenced was blood. The DNA for the CDR3 is TGTGCCAGCAGTTACCCTCGGTCCCCGACAGATTCGGCAGATACGCAGTATTTT. Translation gives CASSYPRSPTDSADTQYF.